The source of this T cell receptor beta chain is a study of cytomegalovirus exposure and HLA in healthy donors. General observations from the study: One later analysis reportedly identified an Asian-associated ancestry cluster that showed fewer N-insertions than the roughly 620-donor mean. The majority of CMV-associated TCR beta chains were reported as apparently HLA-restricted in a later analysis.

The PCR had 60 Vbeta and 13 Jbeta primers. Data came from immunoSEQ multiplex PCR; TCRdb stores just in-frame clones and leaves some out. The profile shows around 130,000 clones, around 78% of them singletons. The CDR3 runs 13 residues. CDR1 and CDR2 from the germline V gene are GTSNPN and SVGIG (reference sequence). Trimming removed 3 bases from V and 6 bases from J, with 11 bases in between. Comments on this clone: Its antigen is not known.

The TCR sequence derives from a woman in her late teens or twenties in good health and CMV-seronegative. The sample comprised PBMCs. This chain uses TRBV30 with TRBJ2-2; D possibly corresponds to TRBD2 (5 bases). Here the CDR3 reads CAWSYRGSGELFF. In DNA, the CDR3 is TGTGCCTGGAGCTATCGGGGTTCCGGGGAGCTGTTTTTT.